This T cell receptor beta chain derives from a study of shared clonotypes between healthy human individuals. The study's findings and limits: The authors sampled blood alone, and tissue repertoires likely differ.

In the authors' methods: Filtering differed for immunoSEQ, which gave only junction sequences without quality scores. Data came from immunoSEQ multiplex PCR; TCRdb stores just in-frame clones and leaves some out. V and J calls plus clone size are reproduced from that table; the DNA served to infer D and trimming. The table has about 990,000 clones, about 84% seen once; the top ten hold roughly 0.55%. Donors comprised only Caucasian adults living in Nashville, Tennessee. The CDR3 consists of 14 residues. For this clone: What it binds is not known.

The source material was memory CD4+ T cells from PBMCs. Subset of the sample: CD45RA-negative fraction. The V call is TRBV21-1, the J call TRBJ2-3; the table's D call of TRBD1 was not tested on the DNA. TRBV21-1 is assigned pseudogene status. The TCR comes from a man in his late teens or twenties in good health. Some clones in this sample may be carry-over from other donors' samples. CDR3 nucleotides: TGTGCCAGCACCTACAGGCTCCTCACAGATACGCAGTATTTT. Residues: CASTYRLLTDTQYF.